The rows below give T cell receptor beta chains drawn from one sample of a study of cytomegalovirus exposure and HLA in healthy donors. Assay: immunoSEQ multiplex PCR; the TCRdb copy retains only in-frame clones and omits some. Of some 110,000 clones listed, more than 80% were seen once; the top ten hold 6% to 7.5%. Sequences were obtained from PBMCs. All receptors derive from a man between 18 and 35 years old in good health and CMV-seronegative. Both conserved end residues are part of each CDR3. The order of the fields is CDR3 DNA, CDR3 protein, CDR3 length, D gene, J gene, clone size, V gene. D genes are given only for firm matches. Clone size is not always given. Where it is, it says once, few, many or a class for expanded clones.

TGTGCCATCAGAAGACCCGACGGGTACACTGAAGCTTTCTTT	CAIRRPDGYTEAFF	14	.	TRBJ1-1	few	TRBV10-3
TGTGCCAGCAGTGAAACTTGGACAGGGTGGAATCAGCCCCAGCATTTT	CASSETWTGWNQPQHF	16	TRBD1	TRBJ1-5	.	TRBV2
TGCGCCAGCAGCCAAGAGCTAAGGGACTTCCCCTACGAGCAGTACTTC	CASSQELRDFPYEQYF	16	.	TRBJ2-7	.	TRBV4-3
TGTGCCAGCATGGGACAGCCGGATCAGCCCCAGCATTTT	CASMGQPDQPQHF	13	TRBD1	TRBJ1-5	once	TRBV25-1
TGCGCCAGCAGCCAAGGCAGGGTCTACGAGCAGTACTTC	CASSQGRVYEQYF	13	.	TRBJ2-7	.	TRBV4-3
TGTGCCAGCAGCCACGAGCGGGAGGCCATTGAGCAGTTCTTC	CASSHEREAIEQFF	14	TRBD2	TRBJ2-1	.	TRBV7-2
TGCAGCGTTGAAGATCGGAGGTACAATGAGCAGTTCTTC	CSVEDRRYNEQFF	13	.	TRBJ2-1	once	TRBV29-1
TGTGCCAGCAGCATCCAGGGGGCATGGGATGAAAAACTGTTTTTT	CASSIQGAWDEKLFF	15	TRBD1	TRBJ1-4	.	TRBV7-8
TGTGCCAGCAGCCCAGCGGGTTCAGAGACTAACTATGGCTACACCTTC	CASSPAGSETNYGYTF	16	.	TRBJ1-2	.	TRBV7-2
TGCAGCGTTGAGATTCCGGGACAGGGTAGAGAGACCCAGTACTTC	CSVEIPGQGRETQYF	15	TRBD1	TRBJ2-5	.	TRBV29-1
TGTGCCATCACCTCTGATACAGGGCTGAACACTGAAGCTTTCTTT	CAITSDTGLNTEAFF	15	.	TRBJ1-1	few	TRBV10-3
TGTGCCAGCAGCGTCGACCAATACTACGGCTACGAGCAGTACTTC	CASSVDQYYGYEQYF	15	.	TRBJ2-7	.	TRBV9
TGTGCCAGCTCACAACTGCCCGGGACTAGCGGAAGCTCCTACAATGAGCAGTTCTTC	CASSQLPGTSGSSYNEQFF	19	TRBD2	TRBJ2-1	.	TRBV18
TGTGCCAGCAGTCCCGACAGGGGGGCAGGGGCCAACGTCCTGACTTTC	CASSPDRGAGANVLTF	16	TRBD1	TRBJ2-6	once	TRBV28
TGTGCCAGCAGTGAAATTTTCCATCGGGAGCAGTACTTC	CASSEIFHREQYF	13	.	TRBJ2-7	.	TRBV6-1
TGTGCCAGCAGCCTGACATCCTACGAGCAGTACTTC	CASSLTSYEQYF	12	.	TRBJ2-7	.	TRBV7-2
TGTTCCAGCAGCCCCCGGGGATACGAGCAGTACTTC	CSSSPRGYEQYF	12	.	TRBJ2-7	.	TRBV7-9
TGCGCCAGCAGCCAAGATCACCTAGCACGGTACAATGAGCAGTTCTTC	CASSQDHLARYNEQFF	16	.	TRBJ2-1	once	TRBV4-3
TGTGCCAGCAGAATCAAGACGCACAGGGGGCTTAATGAAAAACTGTTTTTT	CASRIKTHRGLNEKLFF	17	TRBD1	TRBJ1-4	.	TRBV6-4
TGTGCCAGCAGCTACACTCCCGGGACAGGGTACAATGAGCAGTTCTTC	CASSYTPGTGYNEQFF	16	TRBD1	TRBJ2-1	.	TRBV7-3
TGTGCCACCAGCAGAGTAAAGGTTGGCACCGGCGGGGAGCAGTTCTTC	CATSRVKVGTGGEQFF	16	.	TRBJ2-1	.	TRBV15
TGTGCCAGCAGTGATGGGGCGGGGGGCTACACCTTC	CASSDGAGGYTF	12	.	TRBJ1-2	.	TRBV6-5
TGTGCCAGCAGCGGCCGAGGGAGTGGGGCCGGGGAGCTGTTTTTT	CASSGRGSGAGELFF	15	.	TRBJ2-2	.	TRBV9
TGCGCCAGCAGCACCGGGACTAGCGGGAGTTCACGCGAGCAGTACTTC	CASSTGTSGSSREQYF	16	TRBD2	TRBJ2-7	.	TRBV5-1
TGTGCCAGCAGCCCCAACGGCGACAGGGACCAGCATTTT	CASSPNGDRDQHF	13	TRBD1	TRBJ1-5	.	TRBV11-2